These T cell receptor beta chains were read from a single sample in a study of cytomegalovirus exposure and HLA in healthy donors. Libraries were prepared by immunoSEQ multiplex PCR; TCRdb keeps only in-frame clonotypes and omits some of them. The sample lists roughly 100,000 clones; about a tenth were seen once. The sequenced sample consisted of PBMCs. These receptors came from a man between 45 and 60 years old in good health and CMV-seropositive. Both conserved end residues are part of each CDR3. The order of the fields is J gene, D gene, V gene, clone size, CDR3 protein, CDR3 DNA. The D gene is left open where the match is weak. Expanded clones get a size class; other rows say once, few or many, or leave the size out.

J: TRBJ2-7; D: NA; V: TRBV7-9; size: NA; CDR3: CASRAGPDYEQYF; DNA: TGTGCCAGCCGCGCGGGCCCCGACTACGAGCAGTACTTC
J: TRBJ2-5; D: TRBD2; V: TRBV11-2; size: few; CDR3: CASSLGLGRGQETQYF; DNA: TGTGCCAGCAGCTTAGGGCTCGGGAGGGGGCAAGAGACCCAGTACTTC
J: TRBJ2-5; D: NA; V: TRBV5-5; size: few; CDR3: CASSTYEGAQYF; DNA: TGTGCCAGCAGTACCTACGAGGGGGCCCAGTACTTC
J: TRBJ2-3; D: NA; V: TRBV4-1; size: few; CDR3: CASSLAPDTQYF; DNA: TGCGCCAGCAGCCTAGCCCCAGATACGCAGTATTTT
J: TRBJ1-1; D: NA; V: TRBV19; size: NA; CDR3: CASSIMLNTEAFF; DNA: TGTGCCAGTAGTATAATGCTAAACACTGAAGCTTTCTTT
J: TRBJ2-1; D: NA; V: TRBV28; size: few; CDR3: CASSFEWNEQFF; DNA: TGTGCCAGCAGTTTCGAGTGGAATGAGCAGTTCTTC
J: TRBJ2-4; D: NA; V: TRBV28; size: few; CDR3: CASSPGGTNIQYF; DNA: TGTGCCAGCAGCCCCGGAGGGACAAACATTCAGTACTTC
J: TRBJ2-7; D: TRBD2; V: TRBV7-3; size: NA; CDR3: CASSLGLDYEQYF; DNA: TGTGCCAGCAGCTTAGGACTAGATTACGAGCAGTACTTC
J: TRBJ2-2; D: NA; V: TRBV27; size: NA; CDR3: CASRDSGGLGELFF; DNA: TGTGCCAGCAGGGACAGTGGAGGTCTCGGGGAGCTGTTTTTT
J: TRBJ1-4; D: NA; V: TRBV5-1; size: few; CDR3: CASSVGPGEREKLFF; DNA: NA
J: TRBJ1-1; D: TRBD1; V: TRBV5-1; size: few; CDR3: CASSPWTGAKGTEAFF; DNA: TGCGCCAGCAGCCCATGGACAGGGGCGAAGGGGACTGAAGCTTTCTTT
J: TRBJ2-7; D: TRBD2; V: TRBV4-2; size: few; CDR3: CASSRRSTSDYEQYF; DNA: TGTGCCAGCAGTCGACGATCCACTAGCGATTACGAGCAGTACTTC
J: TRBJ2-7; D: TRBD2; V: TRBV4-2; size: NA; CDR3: CASSQDAGGRYF; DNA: TGTGCCAGCAGCCAAGATGCGGGGGGGCGGTACTTC
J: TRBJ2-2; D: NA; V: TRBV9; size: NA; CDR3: CASSVYGAANTGELFF; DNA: TGTGCCAGCAGCGTATATGGAGCCGCGAACACCGGGGAGCTGTTTTTT
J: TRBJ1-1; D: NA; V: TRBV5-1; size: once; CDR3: CASSLASGNTEAFF; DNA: TGCGCCAGCAGCTTGGCTTCAGGGAACACTGAAGCTTTCTTT
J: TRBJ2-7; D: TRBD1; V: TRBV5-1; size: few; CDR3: CASSSQGESYEQYF; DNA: TGCGCCAGCAGCAGTCAGGGGGAGTCCTACGAGCAGTACTTC
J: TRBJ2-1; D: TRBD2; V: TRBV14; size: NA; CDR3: CASSQATSGDYNEQFF; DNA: TGTGCCAGCAGCCAAGCTACTAGCGGAGACTACAATGAGCAGTTCTTC
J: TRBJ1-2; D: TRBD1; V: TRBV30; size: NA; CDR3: CAWSVSGGGYTF; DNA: TGTGCCTGGAGTGTATCAGGGGGCGGCTACACCTTC
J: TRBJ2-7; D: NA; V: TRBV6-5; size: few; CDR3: CASAGSYEQYF; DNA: TGTGCCTCGGCGGGCTCCTACGAGCAGTACTTC
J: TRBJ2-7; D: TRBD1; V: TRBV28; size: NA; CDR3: CASSSWTGASYEQYF; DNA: TGTGCCAGCAGTTCGTGGACAGGGGCCTCCTACGAGCAGTACTTC
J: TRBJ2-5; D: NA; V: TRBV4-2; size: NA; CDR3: CASSVDRRETQYF; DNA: TGTGCCAGCAGCGTGGACAGACGAGAGACCCAGTACTTC
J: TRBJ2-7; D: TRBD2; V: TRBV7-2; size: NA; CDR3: CASRGLAGFSSYEQYF; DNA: TGTGCCAGCAGGGGACTAGCGGGCTTCAGCTCCTACGAGCAGTACTTC
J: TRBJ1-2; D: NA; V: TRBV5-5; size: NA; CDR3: CASSDSGVVWYGYTF; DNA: TGTGCCAGCAGCGACAGCGGGGTAGTTTGGTATGGCTACACCTTC
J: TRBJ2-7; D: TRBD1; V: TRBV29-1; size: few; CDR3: CSVEGRDRGAYEQYF; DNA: TGCAGCGTGGAGGGCCGGGACAGGGGAGCCTACGAGCAGTACTTC
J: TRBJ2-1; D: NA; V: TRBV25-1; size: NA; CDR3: CASSATAGRNEQFF; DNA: TGTGCCAGCAGTGCGACGGCAGGGCGGAATGAGCAGTTCTTC
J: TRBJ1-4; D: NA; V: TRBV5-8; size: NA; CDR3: CASSFIRGIGANEKLFF; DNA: TGTGCCAGCAGCTTCATACGGGGGATTGGAGCTAATGAAAAACTGTTTTTT
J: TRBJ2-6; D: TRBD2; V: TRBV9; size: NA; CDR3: CASSPRGSGTLNSGANVLTF; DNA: TGTGCCAGCAGCCCCCGGGGTAGCGGGACCCTAAACTCTGGGGCCAACGTCCTGACTTTC
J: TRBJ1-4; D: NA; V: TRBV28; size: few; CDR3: CASSLEGTVHEKLFF; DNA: TGTGCCAGCAGTTTAGAGGGTACAGTTCATGAAAAACTGTTTTTT
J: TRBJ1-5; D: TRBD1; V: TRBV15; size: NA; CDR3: CATSSPGGSNQPQHF; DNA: TGTGCCACCAGCAGTCCAGGGGGAAGCAATCAGCCCCAGCATTTT
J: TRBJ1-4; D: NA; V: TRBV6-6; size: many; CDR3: CASRAGTRYEKLFF; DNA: TGTGCCAGCAGGGCTGGGACAAGATATGAAAAACTGTTTTTT
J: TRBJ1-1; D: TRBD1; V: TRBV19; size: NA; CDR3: CASSRTGGTEAFF; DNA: TGTGCCAGTAGCCGAACAGGGGGCACTGAAGCTTTCTTT
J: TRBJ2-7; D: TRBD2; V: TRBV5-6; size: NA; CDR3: CASSPTSGSSYEQYF; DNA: TGTGCCAGCAGCCCGACTAGCGGGAGCTCCTACGAGCAGTACTTC
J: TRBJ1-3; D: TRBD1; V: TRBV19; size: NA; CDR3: CASTKSTGSRSGNTIYF; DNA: TGTGCCAGCACGAAGTCGACAGGGTCACGCTCTGGAAACACCATATATTTT
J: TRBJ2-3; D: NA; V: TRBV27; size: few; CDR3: CASGRTHTDTQYF; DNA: TGTGCCAGCGGAAGGACTCACACAGATACGCAGTATTTT
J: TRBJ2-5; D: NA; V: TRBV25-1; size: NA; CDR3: CASKREETQYF; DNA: TGTGCCAGTAAGAGGGAAGAGACCCAGTACTTC
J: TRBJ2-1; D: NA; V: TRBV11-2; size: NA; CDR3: CASSLAPSSYNEQFF; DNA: TGTGCCAGCAGCTTAGCACCGAGCTCCTACAATGAGCAGTTCTTC
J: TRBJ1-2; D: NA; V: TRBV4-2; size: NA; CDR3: CASSQGTFDSGYTF; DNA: TGTGCCAGCAGCCAAGGGACATTTGACTCTGGCTACACCTTC